The 21 T cell receptor beta chains in this list originate from one sample, sequenced in a study of T cells in Graves' hyperthyroidism and ophthalmopathy. What was amplified from RNA transcripts were TCR beta CDR3 regions. During a first-round RT-PCR of the TCR CDR3, the HTBI primer set was used. TCRdb passed the multiplex PCR reads through MiXCR, listing each CDR3 protein once. This sample has 350,000 to 400,000 distinct CDR3 sequences, with 14% to 15% found just once. Input material: blood. These receptors were obtained from a woman in her twenties or thirties with Graves' hyperthyroidism.

This clonotype was detected ten times or more. CDR3 in amino acids: CASSEEALFGAFF. The CDR3 nucleotides are TGTGCCAGCAGTGAAGAGGCACTCTTTGGAGCTTTCTTT. The chain carries TRBV2 and TRBJ1-1; the D is unclear. The CDR3 extends over 13 amino acids. Trimming removed 1 base at V and 10 bases at J, with 13 bases between. Germline V gene lookup returns CDR1 SNHLY and CDR2 FYNNEI.

As to this clonotype: A much more abundant neighbour one base away suggests this may be a read error. CDR3 DNA sequence: TGTGCCAGCAGCTTGGGGGGAGGAGCGGGAGATGAGCAGTACTTC. It is translated as CASSLGGGAGDEQYF. This chain connects TRBV7-2 to TRBJ2-7, with 8 bases aligning to TRBD2. CDR1 and CDR2 (germline): SGHTA, FQGNSA. The V and J ends lost 3 bases and 7 bases, in that order; junction bases with no gene match: 11. The CDR3 covers 15 residues.

The chain has TRBV5-1 and TRBJ2-1; 10 positions agree with TRBD2. Per the germline V gene, CDR1 is SGHRS and CDR2 is YFSETQ. Losses at the gene ends were 7 bases for V and 2 bases for J; bases not matched to a gene: 3. There are 14 residues in the CDR3. CDR3 region: CASQLAGTYNEQFF. In DNA form, the CDR3 reads TGCGCCAGCCAACTAGCGGGAACCTACAATGAGCAGTTCTTC.

This clonotype was found once. The rearrangement links TRBV28 to TRBJ1-6; 7 bases fit TRBD1. The CDR3 has 16 residues. The ends lost 6 bases at V and 8 bases at J; junction bases unmatched: 13. Germline values: CDR1 MDHEN, CDR2 SYDVKM. The CDR3 nucleotides read TGTGCCAGCAGACAAATTACAGGGGCTGTGGATTCACCCCTCCACTTT. Encoded protein: CASRQITGAVDSPLHF.

This clonotype was found a few times. Here the CDR3 DNA reads TGCGCCAGCAGCCAAGAGAGACAGAGCCTCTCCTACGAGCAGTACTTC. Encoded protein: CASSQERQSLSYEQYF. The rearrangement joins TRBV4-1 to TRBJ2-7; possibly TRBD1 for D (5 bases). With 0 bases removed from V and 0 bases from J, the gap between germline ends came to 12 bases. Germline V lookup: CDR1 MGHRA, CDR2 YSYEKL. The CDR3 has 16 residues.

This clonotype was seen a handful of times. In nucleotides, the CDR3 is TGCAGTGCTAGCGGTCGAAGGAATGAGCAGTTCTTC. This sequence encodes CSASGRRNEQFF. The genes are TRBV20-1 and TRBJ2-1; D gene ambiguous. In germline, CDR1 is DFQATT, CDR2 SNEGSKA (reference sequence). The CDR3 has 12 amino acids. Trimming left V 3 bases short and J 7 bases short, with 10 bases between.

This clonotype showed up many times. J is TRBJ1-1 and V is TRBV3-1; possibly TRBD1 for D (5 bases). Deletions cut 1 base from V and 10 bases from J, with 13 bases between. The CDR3 is 13 amino acids. Germline CDR1 reads LGHDT; CDR2 reads YNNKEL (reference sequence). The CDR3 nucleotides read TGTGCCAGCAGCCAAGGGGGCAGGGAGGCAGCTTTCTTT. It codes for CASSQGGREAAFF.

This clonotype occurred many times. The CDR3 DNA reads as TGCGCCAGCAGCTTATGGGATGAGCAGTTCTTC. Translation: CASSLWDEQFF. V and J are TRBV5-1 and TRBJ2-1; D gene unclear. V was pared by 2 bases and J by 8 bases, with 5 bases between. Germline V gene data show CDR1 as SGHRS and CDR2 as YFSETQ. This CDR3 is 11 amino acids long.

This clonotype has ten or more counts. The rearrangement joins TRBV7-2 to TRBJ1-2; 7 nucleotides agree with TRBD1. Trimming cost V 5 bases and J 6 bases; bases outside gene matches: 9. CDR3 size: 14 residues. CDR1 and CDR2 from the germline V gene are SGHTA and FQGNSA. CDR3: CASSGFRGGHGYTF. CDR3 bases: TGTGCCAGCAGCGGATTCAGGGGGGGTCATGGCTACACCTTC.

The rearrangement uses TRBV7-3 and TRBJ2-5; 7 positions match TRBD2. V shed 3 bases and J 4 bases; nucleotides not matched to a gene: 8. CDR3 length: 15 residues. In germline, CDR1 is SGHTA, CDR2 FQGTGA. This CDR3 is CASSLVGGGVETQYF. CDR3 DNA sequence: TGTGCCAGCAGCTTGGTGGGGGGGGGGGTAGAGACCCAGTACTTC.

This clonotype came up many times. This chain connects TRBV6-2 or TRBV6-3 to TRBJ1-4; D is ambiguous. The CDR3 covers 16 residues. V was trimmed by 8 bases and J by 0 bases, leaving 16 bases between them. The germline V gene encodes CDR1 MNHEY and CDR2 SVGEGT. CDR3 bases: TGTGCCAGCCACGAGCGAAACAAAGCAACTAATGAAAAACTGTTTTTT. The encoded protein is CASHERNKATNEKLFF.

Points on this clonotype: As the CDR3 is not closed by the conserved phenylalanine or tryptophan, this likely results from a read error. The chain combines TRBV12-3 or TRBV12-4 with TRBJ1-6; TRBD1 matches at 8 bases. The CDR3 length is 14 residues. The J segment lost 9 bases and the V segment lost 4 bases, leaving 5 bases of the junction unmatched. CDR3 bases: TGTGCCAGCAGTTCGGACAGGGAGGGTTCACCCCTCCACCTT. Translation gives CASSSDREGSPLHL.

The chain links TRBV19 to TRBJ1-2; D gene ambiguous. This CDR3 is 15 amino acids long. Germline V CDR1 and CDR2: LNHDA, SQIVND (reference sequence). Trimming cost V 5 bases and J 7 bases, with 20 bases left between them. The CDR3 loop is CASSPPYTTLVGYTF. CDR3 sequence (DNA): TGTGCCAGTAGTCCTCCGTACACGACTTTGGTTGGCTACACCTTC. Combining the CDR3 with reference TRBV19 and TRBJ1-2 gives the whole variable domain DGGITQSPKYLFRKEGQNVTLSCEQNLNHDAMYWYRQDPGQGLRLIYYSQIVNDFQKGDIAEGYSVSREKKESFPLTVTSAQKNPTAFYLCASSPPYTTLVGYTFGSGTRLTVV.

This clonotype was counted many times. This chain joins TRBV27 and TRBJ1-1, with a possible D match to TRBD1 (6 bases). Trimming removed 2 bases at V and 4 bases at J, with 8 bases between. This CDR3 is 13 amino acids long. Germline V gene lookup returns CDR1 MNHEY and CDR2 SMNVEV (reference sequence). The DNA for the CDR3 is TGTGCCAGCAGTTTAACAGGGAGCACTGAAGCTTTCTTT. As protein: CASSLTGSTEAFF.

This clonotype was seen a few times. The chain combines TRBV6-1 with TRBJ2-7, with 11 positions matching TRBD1. CDR1 and CDR2 (germline): MNHNS, SASEGT. Trimming cost V 5 bases and J 3 bases; bases outside gene matches: 6. The CDR3 runs 15 residues. CDR3 sequence: CASSLRTGGDYEQYF. DNA of the CDR3: TGTGCCAGCAGTCTCCGGACAGGGGGCGACTACGAGCAGTACTTC.

The rearrangement uses TRBV7-2 and TRBJ2-7, with 7 nucleotides matching TRBD1. CDR1 is SGHTA, CDR2 FQGNSA, per germline. V lost 5 bases and J lost 6; bases outside the gene matches: 10. The CDR3 loop spans 14 amino acids. CDR3 loop: CASSPTGFFLEQYF. Here the CDR3 DNA reads TGTGCCAGCAGCCCGACAGGGTTTTTTCTCGAGCAGTACTTC.

This clonotype was observed many times. The chain combines TRBV27 with TRBJ2-2; D is unclear. This CDR3 has 15 amino acids. V dropped 8 bases and J dropped 2 bases, with 15 bases sitting between them. Germline CDR1 is MNHEY and CDR2 is SMNVEV (reference sequence). CDR3 loop: CASSSPSLNTGELFF. CDR3 nucleotide sequence: TGTGCCAGCTCCTCCCCCTCCTTAAACACCGGGGAGCTGTTTTTT.

This clonotype has a count of ten or more. The chain joins TRBV28 to TRBJ1-5; D ambiguous. The germline V and J ends were trimmed by 8 bases and 12 bases, with 14 bases remaining between them. The CDR3 totals 11 residues. Germline lookup yields CDR1 MDHEN and CDR2 SYDVKM. CDR3 nucleotides: TGTGCCAGCCGAGTGGGTGCGTTCCAGCATTTT. Its protein is CASRVGAFQHF.

This clonotype has a handful of counts. The V call is TRBV5-6, the J call TRBJ1-2; TRBD1 matches at 7 bases. The germline V gene has CDR1 SGHDT and CDR2 YYEEEE. This CDR3 is built from 14 residues. V was pared by 0 bases and J by 6 bases, with 5 bases of the junction left unmatched. This CDR3 is CASSLADRVHGYTF. CDR3 nucleotides: TGTGCCAGCAGCTTGGCTGACAGGGTACATGGCTACACCTTC.

The chain couples TRBV9 to TRBJ1-2; D possibly corresponds to TRBD1 (5 bases). The CDR3 runs to 14 residues. Germline V gives CDR1 SGDLS, CDR2 YYNGEE. V shed 8 bases and J shed 4 bases, with 18 bases lying between them. CDR3 protein: CASSKTPGGYGYTF. The CDR3 DNA is TGTGCCAGTAGTAAGACACCTGGGGGCTATGGCTACACCTTC.

The chain recombines TRBV29-1 with TRBJ2-7, with 9 bases fitting TRBD2. Trimming removed 6 bases from V and 5 bases from J; junction bases left unmatched: 11. The germline V gene has CDR1 SQVTM and CDR2 ANQGSEA. This CDR3 is 14 amino acids long. CDR3 sequence reads: CSVGGSGSVDEQYF. The CDR3 coding sequence is TGCAGCGTGGGGGGTAGCGGGAGTGTCGACGAGCAGTACTTC.